This TCR beta chain was captured in a study of blood T cell repertoires in COVID-19. Looking at the study overall: Sources were T cells, B-cell-depleted T cells, or PBMCs; the material itself was cDNA or gDNA.

V lost 5 bases to trimming and J lost 1 base; unmatched junction nucleotides: 15. Germline V gene sequence: CDR1 PRHDT, CDR2 FYEKMQ (reference sequence). The CDR3 loop spans 18 amino acids. Profiled with immunoSEQ multiplex PCR; TCRdb holds only in-frame clones, not every one. Counted here are hundreds of thousands of clones, around nine tenths occurring once; the ten biggest clones make up roughly 3.5%. J is TRBJ2-3 and V is TRBV13, with TRBD2 identical over 7 bases. This TCR came from a woman aged 18-29 years who had recovered from COVID-19. Specimen: peripheral blood. CDR3 sequence: CASSPFDVRGRGTDTQYF. The CDR3 region has the DNA TGTGCCAGCAGCCCCTTTGATGTCCGGGGGAGGGGCACAGATACGCAGTATTTT.